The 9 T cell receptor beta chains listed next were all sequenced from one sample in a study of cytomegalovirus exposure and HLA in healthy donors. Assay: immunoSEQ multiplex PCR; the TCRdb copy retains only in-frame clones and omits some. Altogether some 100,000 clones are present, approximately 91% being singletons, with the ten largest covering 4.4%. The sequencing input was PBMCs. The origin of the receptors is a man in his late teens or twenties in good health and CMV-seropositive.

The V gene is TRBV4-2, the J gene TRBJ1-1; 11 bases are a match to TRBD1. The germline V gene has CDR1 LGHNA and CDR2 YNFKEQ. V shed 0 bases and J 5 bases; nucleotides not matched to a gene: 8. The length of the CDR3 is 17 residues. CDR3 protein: CASSQEGDRGAGTEAFF. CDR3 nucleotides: TGTGCCAGCAGCCAAGAAGGGGACAGGGGGGCCGGAACTGAAGCTTTCTTT.

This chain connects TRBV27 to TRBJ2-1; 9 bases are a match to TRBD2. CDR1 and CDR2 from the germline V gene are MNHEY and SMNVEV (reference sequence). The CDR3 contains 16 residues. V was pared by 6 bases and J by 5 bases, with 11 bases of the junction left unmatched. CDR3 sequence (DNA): TGTGCCAGCAGCTTCTTGGGGAGCGGGGGGAACAATGAGCAGTTCTTC. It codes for CASSFLGSGGNNEQFF.

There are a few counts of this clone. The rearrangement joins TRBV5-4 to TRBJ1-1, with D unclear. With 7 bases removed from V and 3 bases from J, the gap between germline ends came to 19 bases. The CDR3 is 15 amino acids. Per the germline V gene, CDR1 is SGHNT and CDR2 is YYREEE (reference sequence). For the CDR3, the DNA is TGTGCCAGCCAGCACCATACGGTCGGGGACACTGAAGCTTTCTTT. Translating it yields CASQHHTVGDTEAFF.

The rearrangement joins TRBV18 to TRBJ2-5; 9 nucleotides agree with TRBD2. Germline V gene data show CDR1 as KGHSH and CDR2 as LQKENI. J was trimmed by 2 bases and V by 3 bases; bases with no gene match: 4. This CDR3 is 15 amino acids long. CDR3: CASSPPSGDQETQYF. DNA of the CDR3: TGTGCCAGCTCACCCCCTAGCGGGGATCAAGAGACCCAGTACTTC.

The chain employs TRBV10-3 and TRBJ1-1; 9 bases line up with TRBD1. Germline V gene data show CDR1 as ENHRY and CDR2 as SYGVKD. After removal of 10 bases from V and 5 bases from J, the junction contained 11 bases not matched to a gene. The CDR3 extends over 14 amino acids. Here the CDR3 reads CATPHRGRRTEAFF. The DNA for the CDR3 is TGTGCCACGCCCCACAGGGGGCGGAGGACTGAAGCTTTCTTT.

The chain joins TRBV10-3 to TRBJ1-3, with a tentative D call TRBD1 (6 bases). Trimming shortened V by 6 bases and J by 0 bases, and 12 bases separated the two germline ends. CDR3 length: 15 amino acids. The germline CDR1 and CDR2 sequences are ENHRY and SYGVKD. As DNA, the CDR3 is TGTGCCATCAGGACCACAGGGCCCTCTGGAAACACCATATATTTT. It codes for CAIRTTGPSGNTIYF.

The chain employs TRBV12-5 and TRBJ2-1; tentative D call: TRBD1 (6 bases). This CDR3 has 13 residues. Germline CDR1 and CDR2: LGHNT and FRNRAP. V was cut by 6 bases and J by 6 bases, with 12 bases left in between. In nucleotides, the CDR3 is TGTGCTAGTGGGACAGGCGACTCCAATGAGCAGTTCTTC. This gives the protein CASGTGDSNEQFF.

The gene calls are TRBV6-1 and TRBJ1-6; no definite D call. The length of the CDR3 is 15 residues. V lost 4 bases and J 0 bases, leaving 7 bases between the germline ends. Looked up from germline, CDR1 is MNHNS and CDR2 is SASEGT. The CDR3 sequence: CASSAGISYNSPLHF. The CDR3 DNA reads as TGTGCCAGCAGTGCGGGGATCTCCTATAATTCACCCCTCCACTTT.

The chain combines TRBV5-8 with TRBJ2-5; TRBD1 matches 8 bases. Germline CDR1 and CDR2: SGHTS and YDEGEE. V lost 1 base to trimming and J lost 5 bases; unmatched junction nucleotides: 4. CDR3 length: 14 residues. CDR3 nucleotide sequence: TGTGCCAGCAGCTTGTACGGACAGGGCGAGACCCAGTACTTC. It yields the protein CASSLYGQGETQYF.